This T cell receptor beta chain comes out of a study of Graves' ophthalmopathy and Graves' hyperthyroidism. Ten or more counts support this clonotype. Its cognate antigen is unknown. Amplification of TCR beta CDR3 regions used RNA transcripts. Second-round multiplex PCR came after a first-round RT-PCR that employed HTBI primers. In TCRdb, the multiplex PCR reads were re-called with MiXCR into one record per CDR3 protein. The repertoire includes roughly 500,000 distinct CDR3 sequences, 14% of them detected once, and over 7.5% sits in the top ten. Notes on the study in general: In predicting ophthalmopathy progression, the model reached 70.59% sensitivity and 72.22% specificity. A model of 13 signatures distinguished ophthalmopathy from stable hyperthyroidism at 87.88% sensitivity and nearly 83% specificity.

Germline V gene data show CDR1 as GTSNPN and CDR2 as SVGIG (reference sequence). Trimming pared 0 bases from V and 8 bases from J, leaving 10 bases between. The CDR3 extends over 12 amino acids. The chain uses TRBV30 and TRBJ1-2; a weak D match, TRBD1 (5 bases). Sequenced: blood. The receptor was derived from a woman under 40 with Graves' ophthalmopathy. The CDR3, as DNA: TGTGCCTGGAGTGTATCAGGGTTCGGCTACACCTTC. Translation: CAWSVSGFGYTF. The whole variable domain, remainder taken from reference TRBV30 and TRBJ1-2, is SQTIHQWPATLVQPVGSPLSLECTVEGTSNPNLYWYRQAAGRGLQLLFYSVGIGQISSEVPQNLSASRPQDRQFILSSKKLLLSDSGFYLCAWSVSGFGYTFGSGTRLTVV.